This TCR beta chain was captured in a study of blood T cell repertoires in COVID-19. Overall study: Samples taken during acute and convalescent COVID-19 were collected in the United States, Italy and Spain. T cells, B-cell-depleted T cells, or PBMCs provided the cDNA or gDNA that served as material.

Per the study methods: From reference gene primer amplification, estimates of nucleated cell counts were derived. Clones were read by immunoSEQ multiplex PCR, and TCRdb kept only the in-frame ones, dropping some. V, J and clone size derive from that table, while D and trimming were established from the DNA sequence. The data show around 450,000 clones, with about 89% seen just once and about 4.5% held by the top ten. Between the trimmed V and J ends, which lost 10 bases and 2 bases, there was a span of 15 bases. The CDR3 is 14 residues long. Germline-derived CDR1 and CDR2 are LNHNV and YYDKDF (reference sequence).

Sample: peripheral blood. V and J are TRBV15 and TRBJ2-1; D gene ambiguous. The TCR sequence derives from a young woman with acute or convalescent COVID-19. The CDR3 DNA follows: TGTGCCAGTTCGCGCGAAACGACCTACAATGAGCAGTTCTTC. It specifies CASSRETTYNEQFF. The full variable domain, with the rest looked up from reference TRBV15 and TRBJ2-1, is DAMVIQNPRYQVTQFGKPVTLSCSQTLNHNVMYWYQQKSSQAPKLLFHYYDKDFNNEADTPDNFQSRRPNTSFCFLDIRSPGLGDTAMYLCASSRETTYNEQFFGPGTRLTVL.